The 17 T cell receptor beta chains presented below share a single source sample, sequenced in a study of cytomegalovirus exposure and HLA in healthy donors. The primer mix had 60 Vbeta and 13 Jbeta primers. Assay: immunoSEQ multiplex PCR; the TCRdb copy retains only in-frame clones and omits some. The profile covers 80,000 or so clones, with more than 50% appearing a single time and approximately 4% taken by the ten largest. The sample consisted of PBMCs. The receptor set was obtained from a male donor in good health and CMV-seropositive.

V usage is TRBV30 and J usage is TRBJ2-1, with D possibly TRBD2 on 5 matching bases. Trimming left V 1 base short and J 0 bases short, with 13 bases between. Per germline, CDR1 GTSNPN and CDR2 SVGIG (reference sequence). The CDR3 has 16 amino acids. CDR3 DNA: TGTGCCTGGAGTGACGACGGGGAGCGCTCCTACAATGAGCAGTTCTTC. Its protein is CAWSDDGERSYNEQFF.

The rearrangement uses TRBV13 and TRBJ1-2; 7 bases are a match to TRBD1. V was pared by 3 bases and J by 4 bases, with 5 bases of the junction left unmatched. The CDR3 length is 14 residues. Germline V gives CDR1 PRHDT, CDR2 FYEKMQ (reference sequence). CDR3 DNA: TGTGCCAGCAGCTTCGGACAGGTGGTCTATGGCTACACCTTC. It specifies CASSFGQVVYGYTF.

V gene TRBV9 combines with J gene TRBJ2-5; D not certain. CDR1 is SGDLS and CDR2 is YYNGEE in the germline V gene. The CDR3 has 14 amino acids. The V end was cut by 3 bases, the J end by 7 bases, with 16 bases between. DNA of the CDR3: TGTGCCAGCAGCGATATCCCCGCGCGAGCGACCCAGTACTTC. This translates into CASSDIPARATQYF.

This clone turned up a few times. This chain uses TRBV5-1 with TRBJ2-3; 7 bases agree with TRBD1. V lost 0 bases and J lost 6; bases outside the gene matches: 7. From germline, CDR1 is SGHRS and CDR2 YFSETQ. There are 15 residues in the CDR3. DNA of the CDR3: TGCGCCAGCAGCTTGGCAGCTACAGGGGTGGATACGCAGTATTTT. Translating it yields CASSLAATGVDTQYF.

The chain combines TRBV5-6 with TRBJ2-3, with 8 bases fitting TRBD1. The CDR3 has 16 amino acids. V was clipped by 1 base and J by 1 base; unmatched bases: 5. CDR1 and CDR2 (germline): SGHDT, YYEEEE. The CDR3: CASSLISGGGTDTQYF. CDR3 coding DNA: TGTGCCAGCAGCTTGATCTCAGGGGGCGGCACAGATACGCAGTATTTT.

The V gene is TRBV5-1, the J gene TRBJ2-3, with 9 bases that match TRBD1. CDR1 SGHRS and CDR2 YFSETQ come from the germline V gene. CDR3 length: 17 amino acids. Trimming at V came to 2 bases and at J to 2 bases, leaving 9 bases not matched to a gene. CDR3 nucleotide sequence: TGCGCCAGCAGCTTCCCACTGGACAGGGGCTTCACAGATACGCAGTATTTT. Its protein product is CASSFPLDRGFTDTQYF. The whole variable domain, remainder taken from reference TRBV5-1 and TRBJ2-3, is KAGVTQTPRYLIKTRGQQVTLSCSPISGHRSVSWYQQTPGQGLQFLFEYFSETQRNKGNFPGRFSGRQFSNSRSEMNVSTLELGDSALYLCASSFPLDRGFTDTQYFGPGTRLTVL.

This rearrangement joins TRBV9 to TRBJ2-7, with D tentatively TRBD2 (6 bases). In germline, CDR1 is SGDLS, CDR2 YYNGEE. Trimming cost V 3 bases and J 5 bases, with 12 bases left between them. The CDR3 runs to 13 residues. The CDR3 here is CASSGSSGDEQYF. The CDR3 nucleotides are TGTGCCAGCAGCGGTTCCTCGGGGGACGAGCAGTACTTC.

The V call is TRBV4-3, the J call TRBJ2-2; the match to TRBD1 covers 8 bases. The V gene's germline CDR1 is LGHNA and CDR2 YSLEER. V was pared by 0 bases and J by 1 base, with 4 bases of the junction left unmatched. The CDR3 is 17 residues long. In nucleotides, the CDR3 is TGCGCCAGCAGCCAAGATCAGGGGACAGGGAACACCGGGGAGCTGTTTTTT. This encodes CASSQDQGTGNTGELFF.

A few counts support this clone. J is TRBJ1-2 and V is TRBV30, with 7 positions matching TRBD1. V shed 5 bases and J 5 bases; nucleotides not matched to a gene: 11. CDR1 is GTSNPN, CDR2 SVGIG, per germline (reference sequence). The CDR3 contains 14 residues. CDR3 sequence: CAWQIEPQGYGYTF. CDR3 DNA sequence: TGTGCCTGGCAAATCGAACCACAGGGGTATGGCTACACCTTC.

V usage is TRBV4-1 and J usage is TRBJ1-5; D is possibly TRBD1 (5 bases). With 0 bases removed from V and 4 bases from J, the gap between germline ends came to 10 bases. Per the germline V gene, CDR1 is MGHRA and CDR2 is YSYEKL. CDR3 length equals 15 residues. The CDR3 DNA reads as TGCGCCAGCAGCCAAGAGGACACGCGAAATCAGCCCCAGCATTTT. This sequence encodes CASSQEDTRNQPQHF.

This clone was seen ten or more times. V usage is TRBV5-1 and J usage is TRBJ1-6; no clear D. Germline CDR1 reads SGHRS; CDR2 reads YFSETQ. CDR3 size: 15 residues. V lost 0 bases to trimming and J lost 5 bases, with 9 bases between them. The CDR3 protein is CASSLDRVDNSPLHF. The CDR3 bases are TGCGCCAGCAGCTTGGACCGAGTGGATAATTCACCCCTCCACTTT.

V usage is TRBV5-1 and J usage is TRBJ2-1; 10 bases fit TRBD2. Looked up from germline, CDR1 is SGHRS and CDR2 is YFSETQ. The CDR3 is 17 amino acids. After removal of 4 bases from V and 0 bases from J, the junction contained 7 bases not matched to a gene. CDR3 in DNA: TGCGCCAGCAGCCCGGGACTAGCGATGAGCTCCTACAATGAGCAGTTCTTC. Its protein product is CASSPGLAMSSYNEQFF.

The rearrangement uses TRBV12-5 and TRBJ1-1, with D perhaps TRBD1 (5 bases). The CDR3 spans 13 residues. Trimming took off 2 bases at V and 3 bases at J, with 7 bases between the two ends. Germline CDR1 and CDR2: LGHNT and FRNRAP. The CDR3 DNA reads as TGTGCTAGTGGTTTGAGGGGCGACACTGAAGCTTTCTTT. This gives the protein CASGLRGDTEAFF.

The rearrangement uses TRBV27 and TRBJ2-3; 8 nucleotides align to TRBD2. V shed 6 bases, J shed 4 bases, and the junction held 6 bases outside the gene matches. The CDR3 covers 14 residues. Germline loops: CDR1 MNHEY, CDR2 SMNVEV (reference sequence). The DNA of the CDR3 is TGTGCCAGCAGGGGGAGCGGGGGTTCAGATACGCAGTATTTT. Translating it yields CASRGSGGSDTQYF.

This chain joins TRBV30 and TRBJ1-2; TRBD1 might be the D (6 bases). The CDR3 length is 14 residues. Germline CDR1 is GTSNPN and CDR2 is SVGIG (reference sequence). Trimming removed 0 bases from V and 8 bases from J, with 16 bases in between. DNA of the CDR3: TGTGCCTGGAGTGTACAGGGCGGTCGAGAGGGCTACACCTTC. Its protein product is CAWSVQGGREGYTF.

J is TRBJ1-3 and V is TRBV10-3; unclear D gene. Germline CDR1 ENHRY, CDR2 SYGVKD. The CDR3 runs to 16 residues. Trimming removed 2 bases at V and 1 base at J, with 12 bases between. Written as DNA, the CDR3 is TGTGCCATCAGTGAGCCGGCCCCCAGGTCTGGAAACACCATATATTTT. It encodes CAISEPAPRSGNTIYF.

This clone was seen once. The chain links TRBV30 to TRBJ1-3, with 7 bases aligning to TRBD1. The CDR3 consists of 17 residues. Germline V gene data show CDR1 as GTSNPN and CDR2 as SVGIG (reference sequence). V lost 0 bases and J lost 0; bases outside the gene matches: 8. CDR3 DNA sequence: TGTGCCTGGAGTGTAACGCTCAGGGGGAGCTCTGGAAACACCATATATTTT. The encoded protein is CAWSVTLRGSSGNTIYF.